This TCR beta chain came from a study of blood T cell repertoires in COVID-19 (dated by TCRdb to 2018 to 2021). In terms of the full investigation: Collaborator samples came from the United States, Italy and Spain and covered acute and convalescent phases of COVID-19. The prospective study material was composed of cDNA or gDNA derived from T cells, B-cell-depleted T cells, or PBMCs. The dataset comprised deeply sampled blood TCRbeta repertoires from subjects exposed to, actively infected with, or recovered from COVID-19. The repertoires were released in a freely available public database meant as a resource for research on the immune response to SARS-CoV-2. Samples came from the ongoing ImmuneRACE study (first 160 participants) plus 1,254 subjects from 6 global collaborators. Nearly every sample came with metadata listing a de-identified subject ID, COVID-19 status, age in years and sex. Where HLA class I and class II types were available, the types were taken from metadata supplied by the sample provider, not from assay-based typing.

The CDR3 measures 14 amino acids from cysteine to phenylalanine. The CDR3 DNA has 42 bases and is translated from base 1. As encoded in the germline V gene (reference sequence), CDR1 is GTSNPN while CDR2 is SVGIG. The V end gives up 0 bases and the J end 5 bases, leaving 4 bases in the junction not matched to a gene. Each collaborating institution followed its own protocols to collect whole blood in K2EDTA tubes. For TCRbeta analysis, collaborator samples were shipped as frozen whole blood, as isolated PBMCs, or as DNA extracted from either sample type. Comments on this clone: This receptor's antigen is unknown. Base qualities were left out, and no much larger clone turns up one base away.

TCRbeta CDR3 regions were amplified from genomic DNA by means of the immunoSEQ Assay, a bias-controlled multiplex PCR. From the authors' description of their analysis: The number of nucleated cells in each sample was estimated by amplification of reference gene primers within the assay. To quantify the absolute abundance of each unique TCRbeta CDR3 rearrangement, sequence reads were collapsed and filtered. For each sample, productive Simpson clonality was calculated by taking the square root of Simpson's diversity index across productive rearrangements. The source is immuneACCESS, and TCRdb retained only in-frame sequences with V and J called. Part of the clones is not carried over; for the studies checked, unresolved V genes explain less than half of this, and the remainder is unexplained. D and trimming come from the DNA, and the V and J calls and clone size come from that table. For this sample there are more than 90,000 clones; about 85% appear just once. The top ten clones comprise roughly 12% of the sample.

General study outcomes and caveats: Clinical and demographic metadata were provided uncurated, with the amount varying by source and participant.

The V and J genes are TRBV30 and TRBJ2-7, with 10 bases aligning to TRBD2. This TCR was sampled from a human donor in a cohort sampled during active COVID-19. Sequencing input: peripheral blood. The nucleotide sequence reads as follows: TGTGCCTGGAGTGTTGGGGGGACTAGCGACGAGCAGTACTTC. This sequence encodes CAWSVGGTSDEQYF. With all but the CDR3 taken from the reference TRBV30 and TRBJ2-7 genes, the full variable domain is: SQTIHQWPATLVQPVGSPLSLECTVEGTSNPNLYWYRQAAGRGLQLLFYSVGIGQISSEVPQNLSASRPQDRQFILSSKKLLLSDSGFYLCAWSVGGTSDEQYFGPGTRLTVT.